This T cell receptor (beta chain) is drawn from a study of T cell changes during pregnancy in multiple sclerosis. V gave up 4 bases and J gave up 5 bases; unmatched junction bases: 7. The CDR3 loop spans 14 amino acids. Per the germline V gene, CDR1 is SNHLY and CDR2 is FYNNEI. TCRdb keeps only in-frame clones here, not all; method: immunoSEQ multiplex PCR. The profile shows 20,000 to 25,000 clones, around nine tenths of them singletons. The source material was CD8+ T cells from peripheral blood mononuclear cells, sampled in the second trimester of pregnancy. This receptor was obtained from a female donor in good health, enrolled as a control in a pregnancy study. The chain carries TRBV2 and TRBJ2-7; 8 nucleotides agree with TRBD2. CDR3 nucleotides: TGTGCCAGCAGTGTTTCGGGGGGGCTCGACGAGCAGTACTTC. Amino acid sequence: CASSVSGGLDEQYF.